The 25 T cell receptor beta chains below all came from one sample that was sequenced in a study of circulating and synovial CD4+ cells in juvenile arthritis. The repertoire was sequenced with immunoSEQ multiplex PCR; TCRdb's copy has only in-frame clones and lacks some. The data show tens of thousands of clones, around 96% seen once. The specimen sequenced was CD4+ T cells from blood. Source of these receptors: a human donor with juvenile idiopathic arthritis.

The V call is TRBV7-2, the J call TRBJ2-7, with 7 bases matching TRBD2. Germline V lookup: CDR1 SGHTA, CDR2 FQGNSA. V was pared by 2 bases and J by 3 bases, with 10 bases of the junction left unmatched. The CDR3 is made up of 16 amino acids. For the CDR3, the DNA is TGTGCCAGCAGCTTATCACACCTAGCGGCAAACTACGAGCAGTACTTC. This gives the protein CASSLSHLAANYEQYF.

This clone occurred once. The chain carries TRBV28 and TRBJ2-5; 9 positions match TRBD1. Losses at the gene ends were 6 bases for V and 5 bases for J; bases not matched to a gene: 7. Germline CDR1 and CDR2: MDHEN and SYDVKM. The CDR3 is made up of 14 amino acids. The DNA for the CDR3 is TGTGCCAGCAGGAGGGACAGGGATCGGGAGACCCAGTACTTC. Amino acids: CASRRDRDRETQYF.

J is TRBJ2-1 and V is TRBV15; D is unresolved. In germline, CDR1 is LNHNV, CDR2 YYDKDF (reference sequence). V lost 0 bases, J lost 0 bases, and 6 bases lay in between. This CDR3 has 15 amino acids. CDR3 loop: CATSREWSSYNEQFF. DNA of the CDR3: TGTGCCACCAGCAGAGAGTGGAGCTCCTACAATGAGCAGTTCTTC. The whole variable domain, filled in from reference TRBV15 and TRBJ2-1, reads DAMVIQNPRYQVTQFGKPVTLSCSQTLNHNVMYWYQQKSSQAPKLLFHYYDKDFNNEADTPDNFQSRRPNTSFCFLDIRSPGLGDTAMYLCATSREWSSYNEQFFGPGTRLTVL.

This rearrangement joins TRBV19 to TRBJ2-7; TRBD1 is a possible D gene (6 bases). The CDR3 length is 17 residues. Per germline, CDR1 LNHDA and CDR2 SQIVND (reference sequence). V was cut by 1 base and J by 2 bases, with 18 bases left in between. In DNA form, the CDR3 reads TGTGCCAGTAGTATAGGGGGCTTGTGGACAGCTACCTACGAGCAGTACTTC. Residues: CASSIGGLWTATYEQYF.

The V call is TRBV7-6, the J call TRBJ2-7; D may be TRBD1 (5 bases). The length of the CDR3 is 15 residues. Germline values: CDR1 SGHVS, CDR2 FNYEAQ. The V gene lost 5 bases and the J gene lost 0 bases, with 14 bases spanning the gap. Here the CDR3 reads CASSQTVTPSYEQYF. CDR3 sequence (DNA): TGTGCCAGCAGCCAGACAGTAACCCCCTCCTACGAGCAGTACTTC.

The chain is built from TRBV28 and TRBJ1-2; TRBD1 matches 8 bases. Trimming removed 6 bases from V and 0 bases from J; junction bases left unmatched: 9. Per germline, CDR1 MDHEN and CDR2 SYDVKM. The CDR3 covers 16 residues. CDR3 sequence reads: CASREGTGLPNYGYTF. CDR3 in DNA: TGTGCCAGCAGGGAGGGGACAGGACTTCCTAACTATGGCTACACCTTC.

Of note for this clone: The junction differs from germline at one of its ends, possibly a read error. The identical CDR3 is also encoded by other nucleotide sequences in the sample. The V call is TRBV6-6, the J call TRBJ1-6; tentatively, D is TRBD1 (6 bases). Per germline, CDR1 MNHNY and CDR2 SVGAGI (reference sequence). The CDR3 is 15 amino acids. The CDR3 DNA reads TGTGCCAGCAGTTACTACGCAGGGGATAATTCCCCCCTCCACTTT. Protein: CASSYYAGDNSPLHF.

The gene calls are TRBV5-6 and TRBJ2-2; the D gene is possibly TRBD2 (5 bases). In germline, CDR1 is SGHDT, CDR2 YYEEEE. CDR3 length equals 14 residues. Trimming removed 6 bases at V and 4 bases at J, with 13 bases between. DNA for the CDR3: TGTGCCAGCAAGGCTGACGGAGGCACCGGGGAGCTGTTTTTT. This encodes CASKADGGTGELFF.

This clone was seen a few times. This chain uses TRBV6-1 with TRBJ1-2, with 7 bases matching TRBD1. The J segment lost 8 bases and the V segment lost 0 bases, leaving 3 bases of the junction unmatched. Per germline, CDR1 MNHNS and CDR2 SASEGT. The CDR3 has 13 residues. The CDR3 spells CASSEAGRGGYTF. For the CDR3, the DNA is TGTGCCAGCAGTGAAGCGGGCAGGGGGGGCTACACCTTC.

The chain couples TRBV7-2 to TRBJ1-5, with D possibly being TRBD1 (6 bases). There are 14 residues in the CDR3. Germline V gene data show CDR1 as SGHTA and CDR2 as FQGNSA. V lost 4 bases, J lost 4 bases, and 11 bases lay in between. The CDR3 here is CASSSGTLNQPQHF. The CDR3 DNA sequence: TGTGCCAGCAGCTCCGGGACACTGAATCAGCCCCAGCATTTT.

In nucleotides, the CDR3 is TGTGCCAGCAGCCCTGGGACTAGCGGCCAAGAGACCCAGTACTTC. Translated, it gives CASSPGTSGQETQYF. The chain couples TRBV4-2 to TRBJ2-5; 11 bases are shared with TRBD2. The germline gives CDR1 LGHNA, CDR2 YNFKEQ. The CDR3 is 15 amino acids. Losses at the gene ends were 4 bases for V and 1 base for J; bases not matched to a gene: 2.

This clone was seen a handful of times. The chain links TRBV19 to TRBJ1-2; TRBD1 might be the D (5 bases). The CDR3 covers 14 residues. Per germline, CDR1 LNHDA and CDR2 SQIVND (reference sequence). Between the trimmed V and J ends, which lost 8 bases and 4 bases, there was a span of 17 bases. The CDR3 spells CASLSQGPFYGYTF. As DNA, the CDR3 is TGTGCCAGTTTGAGTCAGGGCCCTTTCTATGGCTACACCTTC.

The chain recombines TRBV29-1 with TRBJ2-7, with TRBD1 as a possible D gene (5 bases). Trimming stripped 5 bases from V and 2 bases from J, with 10 bases between. The length of the CDR3 is 12 residues. In germline, CDR1 is SQVTM, CDR2 ANQGSEA. The CDR3 sequence is CSVKTAAYEQYF. The CDR3 bases are TGCAGCGTTAAGACAGCAGCCTACGAGCAGTACTTC.

V is TRBV4-3 and J is TRBJ1-2; TRBD1 matches at 10 bases. CDR3 length equals 12 residues. Trimming at V came to 5 bases and at J to 8 bases, leaving 2 bases not matched to a gene. CDR1 is LGHNA, CDR2 YSLEER, per germline. In nucleotides, the CDR3 is TGCGCCAGCAGCGGACAGGGGGGCGGCTACACCTTC. This encodes CASSGQGGGYTF.

The chain uses TRBV28 and TRBJ2-1; 9 bases are shared with TRBD1. The CDR3 spans 15 residues. Trimming cost V 6 bases and J 7 bases; bases outside gene matches: 10. CDR1 and CDR2 (germline): MDHEN, SYDVKM. The DNA for the CDR3 is TGTGCCAGCAGACCACAGGGGGCTGGTCGTAATGAGCAGTTCTTC. This sequence encodes CASRPQGAGRNEQFF. The whole variable domain, remainder taken from reference TRBV28 and TRBJ2-1, is DVKVTQSSRYLVKRTGEKVFLECVQDMDHENMFWYRQDPGLGLRLIYFSYDVKMKEKGDIPEGYSVSREKKERFSLILESASTNQTSMYLCASRPQGAGRNEQFFGPGTRLTVL.

The chain links TRBV28 to TRBJ1-4, with 9 nucleotides matching TRBD1. This CDR3 has 15 amino acids. The ends lost 7 bases at V and 10 bases at J; junction bases unmatched: 13. CDR1 is MDHEN, CDR2 SYDVKM, per germline. CDR3 residues: CASTEYGTGIVKLFF. The CDR3 nucleotides are TGTGCCAGCACCGAGTACGGGACAGGGATAGTAAAACTGTTTTTT.

As for this clone: One end of the junction is discordant with germline, which a read error may explain. At the DNA level, this CDR3 is encoded by other sequences in the same sample as well. The chain carries TRBV28 and TRBJ2-7, with TRBD2 matching 9 bases. From germline, CDR1 is MDHEN and CDR2 SYDVKM. This CDR3 is built from 15 residues. CDR3 DNA: TGCGCCAGCACCACCAGCGGGGGGAGCTCCTACGAGCAGTACTTC. Its translation: CASTTSGGSSYEQYF.

The chain combines TRBV7-3 with TRBJ2-3; TRBD1 is a possible D gene (6 bases). V was pared by 4 bases and J by 0 bases, with 23 bases between. The CDR3 covers 19 residues. CDR1 SGHTA and CDR2 FQGTGA come from the germline V gene. In nucleotides, the CDR3 is TGTGCCAGCAGCTCCCATCCTGTAACAGGGCGGTCTAGCACAGATACGCAGTATTTT. It is translated as CASSSHPVTGRSSTDTQYF.

This clone was counted once. The chain has TRBV6-1 and TRBJ2-7; perhaps TRBD1 as D (6 bases). V lost 0 bases and J lost 1, with 13 bases in between. Germline V gene lookup returns CDR1 MNHNS and CDR2 SASEGT. This CDR3 is built from 16 residues. The CDR3 DNA reads as TGTGCCAGCAGTGAAGCCGATACAGGGTGGTCCTACGAGCAGTACTTC. The encoded protein is CASSEADTGWSYEQYF.

The V gene is TRBV10-3, the J gene TRBJ1-2; 8 bases agree with TRBD1. In germline, CDR1 is ENHRY, CDR2 SYGVKD. This CDR3 has 13 amino acids. The J segment lost 7 bases and the V segment lost 5 bases, leaving 6 bases of the junction unmatched. CDR3 in amino acids: CAISRDRSAGYTF. In nucleotides, the CDR3 is TGTGCCATCAGTCGGGACAGGTCGGCTGGCTACACCTTC.

This clone appeared a single time. This sequence joins TRBV5-4 and TRBJ2-3; 8 nucleotides agree with TRBD2. The CDR3 extends over 16 amino acids. Germline loops: CDR1 SGHNT, CDR2 YYREEE (reference sequence). Trimming at V came to 0 bases and at J to 0 bases, leaving 3 bases not matched to a gene. This CDR3 is CASSLAASGSTDTQYF. As DNA, the CDR3 is TGTGCCAGCAGCTTGGCAGCTAGCGGGAGCACAGATACGCAGTATTTT.

The chain couples TRBV27 to TRBJ2-5; 12 nucleotides match TRBD2. The germline CDR1 and CDR2 sequences are MNHEY and SMNVEV (reference sequence). The CDR3 is made up of 17 amino acids. J lost 4 bases, V lost 1 base, and 7 bases had no gene match. CDR3 coding DNA: TGTGCCAGCAGTTTATGGCTAGCGGGGGGGGTACCAGAGACCCAGTACTTC. It translates to CASSLWLAGGVPETQYF.

The chain recombines TRBV7-9 with TRBJ2-5, with 8 bases fitting TRBD2. Germline-derived CDR1 and CDR2 are SEHNR and FQNEAQ (reference sequence). With V trimmed by 4 bases and J by 4 bases, 8 bases remained unmatched. The CDR3 sequence is 15 residues long. DNA of the CDR3: TGTGCCAGCAGCTGGGGAGCGGGAGCGGGAGAGACCCAGTACTTC. Translated: CASSWGAGAGETQYF.

This clone has only one observation. DNA of the CDR3: TGTGCCAGCTCACCCGACAGGGCGAGCTCCTACAATGAGCAGTTCTTC. Translated: CASSPDRASSYNEQFF. V is TRBV18 and J is TRBJ2-1, with 7 bases lining up with TRBD1. V lost 3 bases, J lost 0 bases, and 5 bases stayed unmatched. CDR3 length: 16 residues. Germline assignment: CDR1 KGHSH and CDR2 LQKENI.

The rearrangement uses TRBV10-3 and TRBJ1-6; perhaps TRBD1 as D (6 bases). Germline CDR1 ENHRY, CDR2 SYGVKD. This CDR3 has 12 amino acids. The germline V and J ends were trimmed by 9 bases and 7 bases, with 10 bases remaining between them. The CDR3 DNA reads as TGTGCCATACAGGGAAGGAATTCACCCCTCCACTTT. This translates into CAIQGRNSPLHF.